The entry that follows covers one TCR beta chain sequence. This sample was taken from a study of blood T cell repertoires in COVID-19. Study-wide background: Samples taken during acute and convalescent COVID-19 were collected in the United States, Italy and Spain. T cells, B-cell-depleted T cells, or PBMCs supplied cDNA or gDNA.

The V gene lost 4 bases and the J gene lost 3 bases, with 16 bases spanning the gap. The CDR3 totals 15 residues. Germline V gene lookup returns CDR1 SGHNT and CDR2 YYREEE (reference sequence). Source study methods: Amplification of reference gene primers was used by the study to estimate nucleated cell counts. The protocol was immunoSEQ multiplex PCR, while the TCRdb copy is restricted to in-frame clones and leaves out a portion. The V and J calls and clone size were taken over from that table, and D and trimming were inferred from the DNA. Of about 220,000 clones listed, more than 75% are singletons.

The chain joins TRBV5-4 to TRBJ2-5, with D possibly being TRBD1 (6 bases). Sequencing input: peripheral blood. The TCR comes from a woman aged 25-40 years who had recovered from COVID-19. CDR3 nucleotide sequence: TGTGCCAGCAGCGATACCTGGACAGCCGAAGAGACCCAGTACTTC. It specifies CASSDTWTAEETQYF.